A single sample is the source of the 18 T cell receptor beta chains below, sequenced in a study of blood T cells in healthy people across ages. Primed by a sample-barcoded 5' primer and a J-beta primer mix, a second PCR proceeded for about 6 to 11 cycles. TCRdb re-called the 5' RACE reads with MiXCR, one entry per CDR3 protein. The sample yields some 930,000 distinct CDR3 sequences, 29% seen once. The same specimen was also included in a second study, on T cells of mothers and their children.

Input material: blood. These receptors were collected from a woman in her thirties or forties in good health.

This clonotype was counted at least ten times. The V gene is TRBV11-2, the J gene TRBJ2-7; D gene uncertain. Germline V gene data show CDR1 as SGHAT and CDR2 as FQNNGV. The length of the CDR3 is 14 residues. V lost 4 bases, J lost 2 bases, and 12 bases lay in between. The CDR3 sequence is CASSSATAAYEQYF. The CDR3 DNA reads TGTGCCAGCAGCTCTGCGACGGCCGCCTACGAGCAGTACTTC. The full variable domain, with the rest looked up from reference TRBV11-2 and TRBJ2-7, is EAGVAQSPRYKIIEKRQSVAFWCNPISGHATLYWYQQILGQGPKLLIQFQNNGVVDDSQLPKDRFSAERLKGVDSTLKIQPAKLEDSAVYLCASSSATAAYEQYFGPGTRLTVT.

The gene calls are TRBV25-1 and TRBJ1-2; weak D call: TRBD1 (6 bases). V was trimmed by 2 bases and J by 3 bases, leaving 10 bases between them. Germline loops: CDR1 MGHDK, CDR2 SYGVNS. The CDR3 extends over 14 amino acids. The CDR3 spells CASSETGRDYGYTF. CDR3 bases: TGTGCCAGCAGTGAAACAGGGAGGGACTATGGCTACACCTTC.

This clonotype was counted between two and nine times. The chain is built from TRBV25-1 and TRBJ1-1; weak D call: TRBD1 (5 bases). This CDR3 spans 15 amino acids. CDR1 is MGHDK and CDR2 is SYGVNS in the germline V gene. V lost 0 bases to trimming and J lost 5 bases, with 13 bases between them. CDR3 DNA: TGTGCCAGCAGTGAATATCAGGCAGGGACGACTGAAGCTTTCTTT. This gives the protein CASSEYQAGTTEAFF.

This clonotype was observed many times. The gene calls are TRBV7-9 and TRBJ2-7, with D possibly TRBD1 on 6 matching bases. Trimming pared 4 bases from V and 1 base from J, leaving 11 bases between. This CDR3 is 14 amino acids long. Germline V gene lookup returns CDR1 SEHNR and CDR2 FQNEAQ (reference sequence). The CDR3 DNA reads TGTGCCAGCAGCTCTTCGACAGGTTCCTACGAGCAGTACTTC. Protein sequence: CASSSSTGSYEQYF.

This clonotype was seen many times. The chain joins TRBV29-1 to TRBJ2-5, with 11 bases aligning to TRBD2. The CDR3 is made up of 14 amino acids. V shed 5 bases and J 7 bases; nucleotides not matched to a gene: 9. CDR1 and CDR2 from the germline V gene are SQVTM and ANQGSEA. CDR3 DNA: TGCAGCGTTCCCGGGACTAGCGGCTTACGGACCCAGTACTTC. It specifies CSVPGTSGLRTQYF.

V is TRBV7-9 and J is TRBJ1-1; D possibly corresponds to TRBD1 (5 bases). Germline V gives CDR1 SEHNR, CDR2 FQNEAQ (reference sequence). V lost 3 bases and J 1 base, leaving 9 bases between the germline ends. The CDR3 totals 14 residues. CDR3 protein: CASSFIGANTEAFF. The CDR3 DNA reads TGTGCCAGCAGCTTTATTGGGGCGAACACTGAAGCTTTCTTT.

This clonotype has a handful of counts. V is TRBV2 and J is TRBJ1-4; TRBD1 agrees at 9 bases. Germline CDR1 SNHLY, CDR2 FYNNEI. V was clipped by 6 bases and J by 4 bases; unmatched bases: 6. The CDR3 consists of 15 residues. CDR3 DNA sequence: TGTGCCAGCAGCGGGACAGGGTTGCGTAATGAAAAACTGTTTTTT. Translated, it gives CASSGTGLRNEKLFF.

Comments on this clonotype: The junction departs from germline at one end; a sequencing error may be responsible. The chain has TRBV7-2 and TRBJ1-2; the match to TRBD1 covers 8 bases. CDR1 is SGHTA, CDR2 FQGNSA, per germline. There are 13 residues in the CDR3. As DNA, the CDR3 is TGTGCCAGCAGCGCCGGGACAGGCTATGGCTGCACCTTC. As protein: CASSAGTGYGCTF.

J is TRBJ2-3 and V is TRBV5-1, with TRBD2 identical over 9 bases. The germline V gene has CDR1 SGHRS and CDR2 YFSETQ. Germline trimming cut 1 base from V and 4 bases from J; bases unmatched to any gene: 7. This CDR3 is 16 amino acids long. CDR3: CASSLKSGGLADTQYF. The CDR3 nucleotides are TGCGCCAGCAGCTTGAAGAGCGGGGGGCTAGCAGATACGCAGTATTTT.

On this clonotype: The germline gene is not matched at one end of the junction; a read error may be the cause. The chain recombines TRBV5-1 with TRBJ1-1, with a weak D call TRBD1 (5 bases). This CDR3 region has 14 residues. Germline V lookup: CDR1 SGHRS, CDR2 YFSETQ. CDR3 sequence: CASSLSRGNAEAFF. DNA of the CDR3: TGCGCCAGCAGCTTGTCTCGGGGGAACGCTGAAGCTTTCTTT.

In its sample, this clonotype was seen a few times. V usage is TRBV6-5 and J usage is TRBJ2-5; 9 bases align to TRBD1. Near its end, the DNA agrees better with TRBJ2-7, so the J call may be wrong. The CDR3 extends over 14 amino acids. CDR1 is MNHEY, CDR2 SVGAGI, per germline. The CDR3 bases are TGTGCCAGCAGAATTTCGAGGACAGGGGACGAGCAGTACTTC. This sequence encodes CASRISRTGDEQYF.

The chain combines TRBV27 with TRBJ2-7, with no clear D. The CDR3 runs to 14 residues. The V end lost 2 bases, the J end lost 2 bases, and 10 bases lay between the germline ends. Germline V lookup: CDR1 MNHEY, CDR2 SMNVEV (reference sequence). Here the CDR3 reads CASSLNRATYEQYF. The DNA of the CDR3 is TGTGCCAGCAGTTTAAATAGGGCCACCTACGAGCAGTACTTC.

This clonotype was counted only a few times. J is TRBJ1-2 and V is TRBV29-1, with 10 bases aligning to TRBD1. The V gene's germline CDR1 is SQVTM and CDR2 ANQGSEA. V was clipped by 4 bases and J by 9 bases; unmatched bases: 2. This CDR3 spans 11 amino acids. The CDR3 DNA follows: TGCAGCGTTGGGACAGGGGGTAGCTACACCTTC. This sequence encodes CSVGTGGSYTF.

This clonotype occurred many times. Germline is not matched at one junction end, which may reflect a read error. V and J are TRBV4-3 and TRBJ2-5; D perhaps matches TRBD1 (6 bases). This CDR3 is 14 amino acids long. In germline, CDR1 is LGHNA, CDR2 YSLEER. The CDR3 sequence: CASSQARTEETQYF. DNA of the CDR3: TGTGCCAGCAGCCAAGCTCGGACAGAAGAGACCCAGTACTTC.

This clonotype appeared a few times. The chain couples TRBV7-6 to TRBJ2-3, with 9 bases fitting TRBD1. Germline V lookup: CDR1 SGHVS, CDR2 FNYEAQ. This CDR3 is 15 amino acids long. The V and J ends lost 5 bases and 4 bases, in that order; junction bases with no gene match: 7. Here the CDR3 reads CASSVGTGTADTQYF. In nucleotides, the CDR3 is TGTGCCAGCAGCGTGGGGACAGGGACAGCAGATACGCAGTATTTT.

The sample holds a few counts of this clonotype. The V gene is TRBV18, the J gene TRBJ2-7; D may be TRBD1 or TRBD2 (7 bases each). Trimming left V 0 bases short and J 4 bases short, with 13 bases between. Germline assignment: CDR1 KGHSH and CDR2 LQKENI. There are 15 residues in the CDR3. CDR3: CASSPPGRGRYEQYF. The CDR3 DNA sequence: TGTGCCAGCTCACCACCGGGGAGGGGGCGGTACGAGCAGTACTTC.

The CDR3 reads CSARDPDRPTNEKLFF. CDR3 nucleotide sequence: TGCAGTGCTAGAGATCCCGACAGACCAACTAATGAAAAACTGTTTTTT. The V gene is TRBV20-1, the J gene TRBJ1-4, with D possibly being TRBD1 (5 bases). The germline V gene has CDR1 DFQATT and CDR2 SNEGSKA (reference sequence). This CDR3 is built from 16 residues. The V gene lost 0 bases and the J gene lost 0 bases, with 11 bases spanning the gap.

This clonotype has only a few counts. This chain uses TRBV2 with TRBJ1-2, with 7 bases that match TRBD1. Germline V CDR1 and CDR2: SNHLY, FYNNEI. CDR3 length equals 13 residues. V dropped 7 bases and J dropped 8; count of bases not matched to a gene: 10. The CDR3 sequence: CASILTGLWGYTF. The DNA for the CDR3 is TGTGCCAGCATCCTGACAGGGCTCTGGGGCTACACCTTC.